The 19 T cell receptor beta chains listed next were all sequenced from one sample in a study of blood T cell repertoires in COVID-19. Method: immunoSEQ multiplex PCR; TCRdb's copy keeps in-frame clones and lacks some. The sample includes a few hundred thousand clones, about 87% of them seen just once. Input material: peripheral blood. These receptors all come from a woman aged 40 to 55 with acute or convalescent COVID-19.

The chain combines TRBV10-3 with TRBJ2-1; D may be TRBD2 (5 bases). Trimming shortened V by 6 bases and J by 7 bases, and 13 bases separated the two germline ends. This CDR3 contains 13 residues. CDR1 is ENHRY and CDR2 is SYGVKD in the germline V gene. The CDR3 sequence: CAIRDGLANEQFF. The CDR3 coding sequence is TGTGCCATCAGAGATGGACTCGCTAATGAGCAGTTCTTC.

Concerning this clone itself: The sample contains more than one DNA sequence encoding this CDR3. The chain employs TRBV6-5 and TRBJ1-2, with 10 bases that match TRBD1. The trim removed 6 bases at V and 4 bases at J, leaving 2 bases unmatched. The germline gives CDR1 MNHEY, CDR2 SVGAGI. The CDR3 has 13 residues. This CDR3 reads CASSRTGGYGYTF. The CDR3 nucleotides read TGTGCCAGCAGCAGGACAGGGGGCTATGGCTACACCTTC.

The chain employs TRBV4-2 and TRBJ1-1; no reliable D call. With 0 bases removed from V and 0 bases from J, the gap between germline ends came to 8 bases. The CDR3 spans 15 residues. Per germline, CDR1 LGHNA and CDR2 YNFKEQ. CDR3 region: CASSQEMELNTEAFF. CDR3 coding DNA: TGTGCCAGCAGCCAAGAGATGGAGTTGAACACTGAAGCTTTCTTT.

The chain couples TRBV5-1 to TRBJ2-1; 10 bases map to TRBD2. The CDR3 covers 15 residues. The junction had 6 bases not matched to a gene; V was cut back by 2 bases and J by 7 bases. Germline CDR1 reads SGHRS; CDR2 reads YFSETQ. In DNA form, the CDR3 reads TGCGCCAGCAGCTTAAGCGGGGGGGCCGGAAATGAGCAGTTCTTC. Residues: CASSLSGGAGNEQFF.

The rearrangement joins TRBV3-1 (or the pseudogene TRBV3-2) to TRBJ1-3; the match to TRBD1 covers 7 bases. Germline values: CDR1 LGHDT, CDR2 YNNKEL (reference sequence). The trim removed 2 bases at V and 4 bases at J, leaving 5 bases unmatched. The CDR3 consists of 15 residues. CDR3 protein: CASSQTGVWGNTIYF. Written as DNA, the CDR3 is TGTGCCAGCAGCCAAACAGGGGTTTGGGGAAACACCATATATTTT.

With regard to this clone: This same CDR3 is encoded by further DNA sequences in the sample. This chain uses TRBV29-1 with TRBJ1-2; 8 bases fit TRBD1. The CDR3 runs to 13 residues. The J segment lost 4 bases and the V segment lost 2 bases, leaving 3 bases of the junction unmatched. Germline V gene data show CDR1 as SQVTM and CDR2 as ANQGSEA. This CDR3 is CSVESGQVYGYTF. In DNA form, the CDR3 reads TGCAGCGTTGAATCGGGACAGGTCTATGGCTACACCTTC.

V usage is TRBV10-3 and J usage is TRBJ1-2; maybe TRBD1 (6 bases). Germline loops: CDR1 ENHRY, CDR2 SYGVKD. This CDR3 is built from 15 residues. Trimming took 9 bases from V and 0 from J, leaving 17 bases between them. The CDR3, as DNA: TGTGCCATTTCCAAAGGGGACATATCTAACTATGGCTACACCTTC. Translation: CAISKGDISNYGYTF.

V gene TRBV6-5 combines with J gene TRBJ1-2; D gene unclear. CDR3 size: 13 residues. Germline V lookup: CDR1 MNHEY, CDR2 SVGAGI. V lost 7 bases and J 8 bases, leaving 17 bases between the germline ends. The CDR3, as DNA: TGTGCCAGCAATGTCCCTACCACTAAAGGCTACACCTTC. This encodes CASNVPTTKGYTF.

V gene TRBV27 combines with J gene TRBJ1-4; 7 bases map to TRBD1. The germline CDR1 and CDR2 sequences are MNHEY and SMNVEV (reference sequence). CDR3 length: 15 amino acids. V lost 4 bases, J lost 3 bases, and 5 bases stayed unmatched. This chain's CDR3 is CASSSEGAANEKLFF. DNA of the CDR3: TGTGCCAGCAGTTCCGAGGGGGCGGCTAATGAAAAACTGTTTTTT.

V and J are TRBV12-3 or TRBV12-4 and TRBJ1-2; a weak D match, TRBD1 (5 bases). The CDR3 contains 12 residues. V lost 3 bases and J 8 bases, leaving 10 bases between the germline ends. The DNA of the CDR3 is TGTGCCAGCAGTTTTGGAGGGGACGGCTACACCTTC. It translates to CASSFGGDGYTF.

The chain is built from TRBV19 and TRBJ1-1, with D uncertain. V lost 7 bases and J lost 10, with 19 bases in between. Germline values: CDR1 LNHDA, CDR2 SQIVND (reference sequence). The CDR3 runs to 13 residues. CDR3 nucleotides: TGTGCCAGTAATAAGGGAGGTCCGGGCGGAGCTTTCTTT. It encodes CASNKGGPGGAFF.

DNA for the CDR3: TGTGCCAGCAGTGAGGGGGCGGGCACTGAAGCTTTCTTT. This gives the protein CASSEGAGTEAFF. The chain employs TRBV6-4 and TRBJ1-1, with D tentatively TRBD1 (6 bases). The CDR3 contains 13 residues. Trimming took off 3 bases at V and 4 bases at J, with 9 bases between the two ends. Germline V gene data show CDR1 as MRHNA and CDR2 as SNTAGT.

The chain couples TRBV30 to TRBJ1-2, with D perhaps matching TRBD1 (5 bases). The CDR3 has 13 residues. In germline, CDR1 is GTSNPN, CDR2 SVGIG (reference sequence). The CDR3 DNA reads as TGTGCTTCAATCCCGACAGCCATCTATGGCTACACCTTC. Residues: CASIPTAIYGYTF.

The DNA of the CDR3 is TGTGCCAGCAGCTTAACCGGACAGGACACAGATACGCAGTATTTT. Translated: CASSLTGQDTDTQYF. The gene calls are TRBV7-3 and TRBJ2-3; 7 bases agree with TRBD1. V lost 0 bases and J lost 2; bases outside the gene matches: 2. The germline gives CDR1 SGHTA, CDR2 FQGTGA. CDR3 length: 15 residues.

J is TRBJ2-3 and V is TRBV20-1; D is ambiguous. Germline V gene data show CDR1 as DFQATT and CDR2 as SNEGSKA (reference sequence). This CDR3 has 10 amino acids. V was cut by 5 bases and J by 7 bases, with 7 bases left in between. DNA for the CDR3: TGCAGTGCTCCACTAAATACGCAGTATTTT. Residues: CSAPLNTQYF.

The chain links TRBV12-3 or TRBV12-4 to TRBJ1-3; D is unresolved. The V and J ends lost 3 bases and 3 bases respectively, with 3 bases between them. This CDR3 region has 12 residues. The CDR3 DNA is TGTGCCAGCAGTTTTAGTGGAAACACCATATATTTT. Translation gives CASSFSGNTIYF.

The V and J genes are TRBV2 and TRBJ1-2; TRBD1 is a possible D gene (5 bases). The CDR3 runs 13 residues. The germline V gene encodes CDR1 SNHLY and CDR2 FYNNEI. V shed 10 bases and J shed 2 bases, with 14 bases lying between them. CDR3 bases: TGTGCCACCCGGGGGATTTCGAACTATGGCTACACCTTC. It translates to CATRGISNYGYTF.

CDR3 in amino acids: CASSPDRAGNTIYF. CDR3 nucleotide sequence: TGCGCCAGCAGTCCTGACAGAGCCGGAAACACCATATATTTT. This sequence joins TRBV10-1 and TRBJ1-3; tentative D call: TRBD1 (5 bases). The CDR3 consists of 14 residues. Germline-derived CDR1 and CDR2 are WNHNN and SYGVQD (reference sequence). V dropped 5 bases and J dropped 4 bases, with 12 bases sitting between them.

With regard to this clone: This specimen includes other DNA sequences encoding the same CDR3. The rearrangement joins TRBV3-1 (or the pseudogene TRBV3-2) to TRBJ2-7; TRBD2 aligns across 7 bases. The V and J ends lost 0 bases and 6 bases, in that order; junction bases with no gene match: 2. This CDR3 spans 13 amino acids. The germline V gene encodes CDR1 LGHDT and CDR2 YNNKEL (reference sequence). DNA for the CDR3: TGTGCCAGCAGCCAAGAAGGGAGGGGCGAGCAGTACGTC. Protein product: CASSQEGRGEQYV.